Below, one T cell receptor (beta chain) is given with its context. These data belong to a study of human T cells and chemical hapten exposure. Study-wide context: Among samples, TCR yields varied mainly because of small differences in pooled library volume.

A single record per CDR3 protein comes from TCRdb applying MiXCR to the RACE reads. The data show around 250,000 distinct CDR3 sequences, approximately 8.4% seen once. V lost 1 base and J lost 6, with 16 bases in between. Germline V gene sequence: CDR1 SEHNR, CDR2 FQNEAQ (reference sequence). This CDR3 region has 16 residues. Time point of the sample: pre-sensitization, week 0. Treatment here: therapeutic diphenylcyclopropenone sensitization with weekly scalp DPC. The material was whole blood, obtained in connection with sensitization to the hapten diphenylcyclopropenone (DPC). This TCR was recovered from a woman aged 40 to 50 with alopecia areata. Some clones in this sample may be carry-over from other donors' samples. The rearrangement uses TRBV7-9 and TRBJ2-1, with D possibly being TRBD2 (5 bases). CDR3 nucleotide sequence: TGTGCCAGCAGCTTAGAAAGAGGGCGGGCCGCCAATGAGCAGTTCTTC. It specifies CASSLERGRAANEQFF. Together with reference TRBV7-9 and TRBJ2-1, the CDR3 gives the full variable domain: DTGVSQNPRHKITKRGQNVTFRCDPISEHNRLYWYRQTLGQGPEFLTYFQNEAQLEKSRLLSDRFSAERPKGSFSTLEIQRTEQGDSAMYLCASSLERGRAANEQFFGPGTRLTVL.